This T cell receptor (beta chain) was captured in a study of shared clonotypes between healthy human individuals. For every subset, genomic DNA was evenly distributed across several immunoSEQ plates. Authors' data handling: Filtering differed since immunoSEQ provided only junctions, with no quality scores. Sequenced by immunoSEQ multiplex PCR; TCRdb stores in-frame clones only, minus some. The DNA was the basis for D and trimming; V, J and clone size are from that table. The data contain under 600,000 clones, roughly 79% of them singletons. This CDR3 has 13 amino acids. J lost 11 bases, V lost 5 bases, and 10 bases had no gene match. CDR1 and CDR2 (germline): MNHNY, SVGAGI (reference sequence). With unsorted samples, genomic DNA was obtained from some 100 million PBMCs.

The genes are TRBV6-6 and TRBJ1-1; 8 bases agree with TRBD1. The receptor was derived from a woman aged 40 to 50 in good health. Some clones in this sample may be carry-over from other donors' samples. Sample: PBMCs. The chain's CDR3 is CASSPGQASKAFF. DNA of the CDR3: TGTGCCAGCAGTCCGGGACAGGCCTCAAAGGCTTTCTTT.